The 22 T cell receptor beta chains below all came from one sample that was sequenced in a study of blood T cell repertoires in COVID-19. The assay was immunoSEQ multiplex PCR, and TCRdb's table has in-frame clones only and misses some. The sample includes around 200,000 clones, about 78% of them seen just once. Sequenced: peripheral blood. All receptors come from a woman aged 70-85 years with acute or convalescent COVID-19.

This clone showed up just once. J is TRBJ2-7 and V is TRBV28; 14 bases match TRBD2. CDR1 is MDHEN and CDR2 is SYDVKM in the germline V gene. CDR3 length: 15 residues. The V and J ends lost 4 bases and 8 bases, in that order; junction bases with no gene match: 7. CDR3 nucleotides: TGTGCCAGCAGTTCGGGACTAGCGGGAGTCTTTAAGCAGTACTTC. Protein product: CASSSGLAGVFKQYF.

This clone was seen a single time. The V and J genes are TRBV6-5 and TRBJ2-7, with a possible D match to TRBD2 (6 bases). V gave up 8 bases and J gave up 4 bases, with 18 bases separating them. Germline V CDR1 and CDR2: MNHEY, SVGAGI. The length of the CDR3 is 14 residues. CDR3 sequence reads: CASSREKGSYEQYF. CDR3 bases: TGTGCCAGCTCACGGGAGAAAGGCTCGTACGAGCAGTACTTC.

The rearrangement links TRBV11-2 to TRBJ2-7; the D gene is possibly TRBD1 (7 bases). The CDR3 is 14 residues long. Trimming pared 5 bases from V and 0 bases from J, leaving 11 bases between. CDR1 SGHAT and CDR2 FQNNGV come from the germline V gene. The CDR3 sequence is CASSRGTDSYEQYF. Here the CDR3 DNA reads TGTGCCAGCAGCCGGGGGACAGACTCCTACGAGCAGTACTTC.

The rearrangement links TRBV15 to TRBJ2-7; 11 bases map to TRBD2. The CDR3 is 16 residues long. Germline V gene lookup returns CDR1 LNHNV and CDR2 YYDKDF (reference sequence). V gave up 0 bases and J gave up 6 bases; unmatched junction bases: 7. The CDR3 protein is CATSRDLAGGRGEQYF. CDR3 bases: TGTGCCACCAGCAGAGATCTAGCGGGAGGAAGAGGCGAGCAGTACTTC. The full variable domain, in which reference TRBV15 and TRBJ2-7 provide the parts outside the CDR3, is DAMVIQNPRYQVTQFGKPVTLSCSQTLNHNVMYWYQQKSSQAPKLLFHYYDKDFNNEADTPDNFQSRRPNTSFCFLDIRSPGLGDTAMYLCATSRDLAGGRGEQYFGPGTRLTVT.

This chain uses TRBV3-1 (or the pseudogene TRBV3-2) with TRBJ2-7; 9 bases match TRBD1. With V trimmed by 3 bases and J by 10 bases, 10 bases remained unmatched. This CDR3 contains 14 residues. The germline gives CDR1 LGHDT, CDR2 YNNKEL (reference sequence). The CDR3 here is CASSQWTGEVEQYF. Written as DNA, the CDR3 is TGTGCCAGCAGCCAGTGGACAGGGGAGGTCGAACAGTACTTC.

The V gene is TRBV19, the J gene TRBJ1-5; 7 bases line up with TRBD1. There are 15 residues in the CDR3. CDR1 LNHDA and CDR2 SQIVND come from the germline V gene (reference sequence). Trimming took 6 bases from V and 3 from J; bases not matched to a gene: 8. CDR3 protein: CASRPTGYFNQPQHF. The CDR3 nucleotides are TGTGCCAGTAGACCGACAGGGTACTTCAATCAGCCCCAGCATTTT.

The chain joins TRBV5-1 to TRBJ1-2; 7 bases map to TRBD1. V lost 0 bases to trimming and J lost 0 bases; unmatched junction nucleotides: 2. The CDR3 is 15 residues long. Germline V gene lookup returns CDR1 SGHRS and CDR2 YFSETQ. The CDR3 bases are TGCGCCAGCAGCTTGGGGGGGACAGCTAACTATGGCTACACCTTC. This encodes CASSLGGTANYGYTF.

V usage is TRBV7-2 and J usage is TRBJ2-5; D unresolved. The V gene's germline CDR1 is SGHTA and CDR2 FQGNSA. The germline V and J ends were trimmed by 5 bases and 0 bases, with 13 bases remaining between them. The CDR3 spans 15 residues. The CDR3, as DNA: TGTGCCAGCAGCCCACCGACTCGGTACCAAGAGACCCAGTACTTC. This translates into CASSPPTRYQETQYF.

This clone was observed a single time. V is TRBV11-2 and J is TRBJ2-1; 13 bases align to TRBD2. This CDR3 region has 17 residues. The junction had 8 bases not matched to a gene; V was cut back by 5 bases and J by 4 bases. From germline, CDR1 is SGHAT and CDR2 FQNNGV. The CDR3 spells CASSPGLAGEPYNEQFF. The DNA of the CDR3 is TGTGCCAGCAGCCCAGGACTAGCGGGGGAACCTTACAATGAGCAGTTCTTC.

The chain has TRBV12-3 or TRBV12-4 and TRBJ2-5, with 8 positions matching TRBD2. V lost 1 base and J lost 5; bases outside the gene matches: 0. The CDR3 has 13 amino acids. Written as DNA, the CDR3 is TGTGCCAGCAGTTTAGGACTAGCGGAGACCCAGTACTTC. Amino acid sequence: CASSLGLAETQYF.

The genes are TRBV14 and TRBJ1-3, with D tentatively TRBD1 (5 bases). CDR1 SGHDN and CDR2 FVKESK come from the germline V gene. Trimming cost V 5 bases and J 2 bases, with 13 bases left between them. The CDR3 runs to 15 residues. DNA of the CDR3: TGTGCCAGCAGCGGACTACAGGCAGCTGGAAACACCATATATTTT. Encoded protein: CASSGLQAAGNTIYF.

The rearrangement joins TRBV5-1 to TRBJ2-5; 10 positions agree with TRBD1. Germline-derived CDR1 and CDR2 are SGHRS and YFSETQ. V shed 3 bases, J shed 1 base, and the junction held 6 bases outside the gene matches. This CDR3 has 16 amino acids. The CDR3, as DNA: TGCGCCAGCAGCTGGGACAGGGGTACCGCCCAAGAGACCCAGTACTTC. Amino acid sequence: CASSWDRGTAQETQYF.

CDR3 sequence reads: CASSVYGGRAYNEQFF. The CDR3 region has the DNA TGTGCCAGCAGCGTATATGGCGGGAGGGCCTACAATGAGCAGTTCTTC. This chain links TRBV9 with TRBJ2-1, with 9 bases lining up with TRBD2. V shed 1 base, J shed 2 bases, and the junction held 4 bases outside the gene matches. The CDR3 spans 16 residues. The V gene's germline CDR1 is SGDLS and CDR2 YYNGEE.

This sequence joins TRBV7-9 and TRBJ1-1; 7 bases map to TRBD1. Germline assignment: CDR1 SEHNR and CDR2 FQNEAQ (reference sequence). This CDR3 region has 16 residues. The J segment lost 2 bases and the V segment lost 6 bases, leaving 12 bases of the junction unmatched. DNA for the CDR3: TGTGCCAGCAGTTATTCCGGGACAGACGAAAACACTGAAGCTTTCTTT. This translates into CASSYSGTDENTEAFF.

This sequence joins TRBV7-6 and TRBJ2-2; D gene ambiguous. V lost 4 bases and J lost 6, with 15 bases in between. Germline CDR1 and CDR2: SGHVS and FNYEAQ. There are 15 residues in the CDR3. The chain's CDR3 is CASSSFKPPAGELFF. CDR3 DNA sequence: TGTGCCAGCAGCTCATTTAAGCCCCCCGCCGGGGAGCTGTTTTTT.

The chain is built from TRBV28 and TRBJ2-7; 7 positions agree with TRBD2. This CDR3 is built from 15 residues. CDR1 is MDHEN, CDR2 SYDVKM, per germline. V gave up 1 base and J gave up 2 bases; unmatched junction bases: 5. Here the CDR3 reads CASSLFTSEAYEQYF. In nucleotides, the CDR3 is TGTGCCAGCAGTTTATTTACTAGCGAAGCCTACGAGCAGTACTTC. Combining the CDR3 with reference TRBV28 and TRBJ2-7 gives the whole variable domain DVKVTQSSRYLVKRTGEKVFLECVQDMDHENMFWYRQDPGLGLRLIYFSYDVKMKEKGDIPEGYSVSREKKERFSLILESASTNQTSMYLCASSLFTSEAYEQYFGPGTRLTVT.

The chain has TRBV5-6 and TRBJ2-5, with 10 bases lining up with TRBD2. Germline values: CDR1 SGHDT, CDR2 YYEEEE. V shed 4 bases and J 4 bases; nucleotides not matched to a gene: 13. The CDR3 extends over 17 amino acids. CDR3 nucleotides: TGTGCCAGCAGCCCCCGGACTAGCGGCTCCCTGCGAGAGACCCAGTACTTC. As protein: CASSPRTSGSLRETQYF.

This chain links TRBV7-8 with TRBJ1-3, with D uncertain. The CDR3 extends over 13 amino acids. Trimming shortened V by 0 bases and J by 11 bases, and 11 bases separated the two germline ends. CDR1 is SGHVS, CDR2 FQNEAQ, per germline. The CDR3 DNA is TGTGCCAGCAGCTTAGCGCATGGCCTTTCCATATATTTT. Its protein product is CASSLAHGLSIYF.

This chain connects TRBV1 to TRBJ1-2. TRBV1 corresponds to a pseudogene. This CDR3 spans 16 amino acids. The CDR3 spells CTSSQESGFEDYGYTF. The CDR3 DNA follows: TGCACCAGCAGCCAAGAAAGCGGGTTTGAGGACTATGGCTACACCTTC.

This chain links TRBV2 with TRBJ2-1; 13 nucleotides agree with TRBD2. Germline V CDR1 and CDR2: SNHLY, FYNNEI. The CDR3 consists of 14 residues. Germline trimming cut 7 bases from V and 10 bases from J; bases unmatched to any gene: 7. DNA for the CDR3: TGTGCCAGCATAAGACTAGCGGGAGGCAGCGAGCAGTTCTTC. Its protein is CASIRLAGGSEQFF.

The J gene is TRBJ1-4, the V gene TRBV3-1 (or the pseudogene TRBV3-2), with unresolved D. CDR3 length equals 14 residues. Germline V gene lookup returns CDR1 LGHDT and CDR2 YNNKEL (reference sequence). V dropped 0 bases and J dropped 8 bases, with 10 bases sitting between them. CDR3: CASSQELTVEKLFF. The CDR3 region has the DNA TGTGCCAGCAGCCAAGAATTAACAGTCGAAAAACTGTTTTTT.

The rearrangement links TRBV18 to TRBJ2-7; D is perhaps TRBD1 (6 bases). Trimming stripped 5 bases from V and 2 bases from J, with 10 bases between. Per the germline V gene, CDR1 is KGHSH and CDR2 is LQKENI. The CDR3 loop spans 13 amino acids. In nucleotides, the CDR3 is TGTGCCAGCTCAAGCCGGGACACCTACGAGCAGTACTTC. Protein sequence: CASSSRDTYEQYF.